Below are 16 T cell receptor beta chains sequenced from a single sample in a study of blood T cell repertoires in COVID-19. The data were produced by immunoSEQ multiplex PCR, yet TCRdb's version contains in-frame clones alone and is incomplete. Of more than 95,000 clones in the sample, around 76% are singletons; the top ten hold approximately 19%. Material: peripheral blood. Every receptor here comes from a woman between 65 and 79 years old with acute or convalescent COVID-19.

This sequence joins TRBV5-4 and TRBJ1-2; a possible D gene is TRBD1 (6 bases). The germline V and J ends were trimmed by 4 bases and 4 bases, with 20 bases remaining between them. The CDR3 spans 16 residues. CDR1 and CDR2 from the germline V gene are SGHNT and YYREEE (reference sequence). In nucleotides, the CDR3 is TGTGCCAGCAGCACTGACCCGGGGACAAACTCCTATGGCTACACCTTC. This translates into CASSTDPGTNSYGYTF. Full variable domain (remainder filled in from reference TRBV5-4 and TRBJ1-2): ETGVTQSPTHLIKTRGQQVTLRCSSQSGHNTVSWYQQALGQGPQFIFQYYREEENGRGNFPPRFSGLQFPNYSSELNVNALELDDSALYLCASSTDPGTNSYGYTFGSGTRLTVV.

This clone was detected only a few times. This chain joins TRBV4-1 and TRBJ1-2; D may be TRBD1 (6 bases). Germline V gene lookup returns CDR1 MGHRA and CDR2 YSYEKL. This CDR3 region has 15 residues. Trimming took off 3 bases at V and 0 bases at J, with 11 bases between the two ends. This CDR3 reads CASSHRQAANYGYTF. CDR3 nucleotides: TGCGCCAGCAGCCACCGACAGGCAGCTAACTATGGCTACACCTTC.

The CDR3 DNA sequence: TGCGCCAGCATCCCTAATCCGGGGAACACTGAAGCTTTCTTT. Protein product: CASIPNPGNTEAFF. The chain has TRBV5-1 and TRBJ1-1; D gene unclear. The CDR3 contains 14 residues. Germline CDR1 SGHRS, CDR2 YFSETQ. The V end was cut by 6 bases, the J end by 1 base, with 13 bases between.

This rearrangement joins TRBV29-1 to TRBJ2-5; 8 positions agree with TRBD1. V gave up 4 bases and J gave up 7 bases; unmatched junction bases: 11. This CDR3 comprises 14 residues. Germline assignment: CDR1 SQVTM and CDR2 ANQGSEA. The DNA for the CDR3 is TGCAGCGTTGGAATGCAGGGGGCTCGTGGGACCCAGTACTTC. As protein: CSVGMQGARGTQYF.

The V call is TRBV27, the J call TRBJ1-1; 9 bases line up with TRBD1. This CDR3 region has 12 residues. V lost 5 bases to trimming and J lost 11 bases; unmatched junction nucleotides: 6. Looked up from germline, CDR1 is MNHEY and CDR2 is SMNVEV (reference sequence). The CDR3, as DNA: TGTGCCAGCAGTCCGGGGACAGGGAGCGCTTTCTTT. Translation gives CASSPGTGSAFF.

The rearrangement joins TRBV6-5 to TRBJ1-1, with 7 bases that match TRBD1. Germline CDR1 MNHEY, CDR2 SVGAGI. The CDR3 is 13 residues long. The trim removed 10 bases at V and 2 bases at J, leaving 7 bases unmatched. This chain's CDR3 is CATRGQVNTEAFF. The CDR3 DNA sequence: TGTGCCACCAGAGGACAGGTAAACACTGAAGCTTTCTTT.

The V call is TRBV29-1, the J call TRBJ2-7; the D gene is possibly TRBD1 (6 bases). The CDR3 contains 14 residues. V was cut by 0 bases and J by 3 bases, with 12 bases left in between. Germline values: CDR1 SQVTM, CDR2 ANQGSEA. The CDR3 nucleotides read TGCAGCGTTGAAGATCCCAGGGGCGTCTACGAGCAGTACTTC. Translating gives CSVEDPRGVYEQYF.

The chain carries TRBV7-8 and TRBJ1-2, with 9 bases aligning to TRBD1. V lost 5 bases to trimming and J lost 8 bases; unmatched junction nucleotides: 3. The CDR3 extends over 12 amino acids. From germline, CDR1 is SGHVS and CDR2 FQNEAQ. This CDR3 is CASSRTGVGYTF. The CDR3 coding sequence is TGTGCCAGCAGCCGGACAGGGGTCGGCTACACCTTC.

The genes are TRBV6-1 and TRBJ1-5; TRBD1 agrees at 9 bases. This CDR3 contains 15 residues. Trimming at V came to 3 bases and at J to 7 bases, leaving 7 bases not matched to a gene. CDR1 and CDR2 from the germline V gene are MNHNS and SASEGT. The CDR3 coding sequence is TGTGCCAGCAGTGAGGACAGGGGCCAGTGGCAGCCCCAGCATTTT. It is translated as CASSEDRGQWQPQHF.

In its sample, this clone was seen once. The gene calls are TRBV7-8 and TRBJ2-7, with 10 bases fitting TRBD1. In germline, CDR1 is SGHVS, CDR2 FQNEAQ. V dropped 2 bases and J dropped 4; count of bases not matched to a gene: 2. The CDR3 is 14 amino acids. CDR3 DNA sequence: TGTGCCAGCAGCTTAAGGACAGGGGGGTACGAGCAGTACTTC. Protein sequence: CASSLRTGGYEQYF.

V gene TRBV6-5 combines with J gene TRBJ2-7; no definite D call. V was pared by 7 bases and J by 2 bases, with 15 bases between. The CDR3 length is 14 residues. Per the germline V gene, CDR1 is MNHEY and CDR2 is SVGAGI. CDR3 sequence (DNA): TGTGCCAGCACTGCCTATCGCGGTACCTACGAGCAGTACTTC. Its translation is CASTAYRGTYEQYF.

The chain employs TRBV7-2 and TRBJ1-6; weak D call: TRBD1 (5 bases). Trimming stripped 5 bases from V and 4 bases from J, with 18 bases between. The CDR3 consists of 17 residues. CDR1 and CDR2 (germline): SGHTA, FQGNSA. In DNA, the CDR3 is TGTGCCAGCAGCGGGCCTGCCTGGGGCCTGTATAATTCACCCCTCCACTTT. Its translation is CASSGPAWGLYNSPLHF.

The gene calls are TRBV28 and TRBJ2-5; D may be TRBD2 (6 bases). Trimming cost V 5 bases and J 5 bases, with 15 bases left between them. CDR1 is MDHEN, CDR2 SYDVKM, per germline. The CDR3 spans 14 residues. The CDR3 DNA reads TGTGCCAGCAGTGTACCGCGGGGCTGGGAGACCCAGTACTTC. Translated, it gives CASSVPRGWETQYF.

The chain is built from TRBV18 and TRBJ1-4, with D unresolved. The V and J ends lost 1 base and 5 bases respectively, with 5 bases between them. Germline V gene sequence: CDR1 KGHSH, CDR2 LQKENI. This CDR3 is built from 13 residues. The CDR3 bases are TGTGCCAGCTCACCACTTCAGAATGAAAAACTGTTTTTT. Residues: CASSPLQNEKLFF.

V gene TRBV10-3 combines with J gene TRBJ1-3, with D unresolved. The germline CDR1 and CDR2 sequences are ENHRY and SYGVKD. Trimming stripped 7 bases from V and 4 bases from J, with 23 bases between. This CDR3 has 17 amino acids. Here the CDR3 reads CAITDTHPSLRGNTIYF. The CDR3 DNA sequence: TGTGCCATCACTGACACTCACCCTTCCCTGCGGGGAAACACCATATATTTT.

The genes are TRBV29-1 and TRBJ2-7, with TRBD2 as a possible D gene (7 bases). The CDR3 sequence is 13 residues long. V shed 6 bases and J shed 4 bases, with 16 bases lying between them. The germline V gene encodes CDR1 SQVTM and CDR2 ANQGSEA. The CDR3 sequence: CSVRRGLDYEQYF. Here the CDR3 DNA reads TGCAGCGTCCGGCGGGGGCTGGATTACGAGCAGTACTTC.